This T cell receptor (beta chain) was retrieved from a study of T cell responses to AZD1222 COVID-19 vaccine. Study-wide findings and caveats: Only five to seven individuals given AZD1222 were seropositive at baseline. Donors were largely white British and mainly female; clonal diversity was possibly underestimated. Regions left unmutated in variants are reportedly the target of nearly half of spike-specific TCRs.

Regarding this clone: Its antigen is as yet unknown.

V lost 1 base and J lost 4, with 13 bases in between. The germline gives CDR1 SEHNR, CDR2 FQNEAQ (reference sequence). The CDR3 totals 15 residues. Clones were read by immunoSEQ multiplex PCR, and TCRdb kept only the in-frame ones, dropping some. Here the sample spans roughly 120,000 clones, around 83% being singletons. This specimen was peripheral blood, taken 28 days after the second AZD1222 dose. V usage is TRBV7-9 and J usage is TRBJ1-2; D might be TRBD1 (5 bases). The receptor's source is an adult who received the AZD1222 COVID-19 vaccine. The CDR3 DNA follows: TGTGCCAGCAGCTTAGGAGACCAGGGAGTCTATGGCTACACCTTC. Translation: CASSLGDQGVYGYTF.